Below are 30 T cell receptor beta chains sequenced from a single sample in a study of blood T cell repertoires in COVID-19. Generated by immunoSEQ multiplex PCR, the TCRdb table keeps only in-frame clones and is missing some. There are some 130,000 clones in the sample; over 80% occur only once, and 2% to 3% lies in the top ten. The specimen was peripheral blood. The receptor set was obtained from a man aged 45-65 years with active COVID-19.

The rearrangement links TRBV6-1 to TRBJ2-5; TRBD2 matches 10 bases. The CDR3 has 16 residues. V trimming: 4 bases; J trimming: 4 bases; junction bases outside the gene matches: 9. Germline V gene data show CDR1 as MNHNS and CDR2 as SASEGT. The CDR3 here is CASSVESGGAVETQYF. The CDR3 DNA is TGTGCCAGCAGTGTGGAGAGCGGGGGGGCCGTAGAGACCCAGTACTTC.

This chain uses TRBV5-1 with TRBJ2-1, with 9 bases lining up with TRBD1. Germline values: CDR1 SGHRS, CDR2 YFSETQ. Trimming removed 1 base from V and 8 bases from J; junction bases left unmatched: 7. The CDR3 contains 15 residues. CDR3 sequence reads: CASSLRTGVGDEQFF. CDR3 in DNA: TGCGCCAGCAGCTTGAGGACAGGGGTGGGGGATGAGCAGTTCTTC.

This sequence joins TRBV19 and TRBJ1-1; 7 nucleotides line up with TRBD1. Trimming took 7 bases from V and 1 from J; bases not matched to a gene: 6. This CDR3 spans 14 amino acids. Germline CDR1 and CDR2: LNHDA and SQIVND (reference sequence). The DNA for the CDR3 is TGTGCCAGTACCTGGACAGGAGAGAACACTGAAGCTTTCTTT. Encoded protein: CASTWTGENTEAFF. Based on the CDR3 plus reference TRBV19 and TRBJ1-1, the full variable domain is DGGITQSPKYLFRKEGQNVTLSCEQNLNHDAMYWYRQDPGQGLRLIYYSQIVNDFQKGDIAEGYSVSREKKESFPLTVTSAQKNPTAFYLCASTWTGENTEAFFGQGTRLTVV.

The chain joins TRBV12-5 to TRBJ2-5; perhaps TRBD2 as D (6 bases). The germline V and J ends were trimmed by 3 bases and 5 bases, with 16 bases remaining between them. The CDR3 runs to 15 residues. Germline assignment: CDR1 LGHNT and CDR2 FRNRAP. The CDR3, as DNA: TGTGCTAGTGGTTTCGGGACTTTCCCAGAGGAGACCCAGTACTTC. This codes for CASGFGTFPEETQYF. Full variable domain (outside the CDR3, taken from reference TRBV12-5 and TRBJ2-5): DARVTQTPRHKVTEMGQEVTMRCQPILGHNTVFWYRQTMMQGLELLAYFRNRAPLDDSGMPKDRFSAEMPDATLATLKIQPSEPRDSAVYFCASGFGTFPEETQYFGPGTRLLVL.

The rearrangement links TRBV4-1 to TRBJ2-1; 10 bases match TRBD2. The CDR3 consists of 16 residues. Germline V gene data show CDR1 as MGHRA and CDR2 as YSYEKL. V was clipped by 3 bases and J by 8 bases; unmatched bases: 10. CDR3 region: CASSHPPQRGGDEQFF. In DNA form, the CDR3 reads TGCGCCAGCAGCCACCCCCCACAGCGGGGGGGGGATGAGCAGTTCTTC.

This clone was counted only a few times. The chain is built from TRBV5-8 and TRBJ2-5; 7 nucleotides line up with TRBD1. The CDR3 extends over 15 amino acids. Germline values: CDR1 SGHTS, CDR2 YDEGEE. J gave up 4 bases and V 2 bases, and 8 bases lay outside the gene matches. CDR3 in amino acids: CASSFFRGKGETQYF. CDR3 DNA: TGTGCCAGCAGCTTTTTCAGGGGGAAGGGAGAGACCCAGTACTTC.

The V and J genes are TRBV5-5 and TRBJ1-2; 7 nucleotides agree with TRBD1. CDR1 is SGHKS, CDR2 YYEKEE, per germline (reference sequence). The CDR3 is 14 residues long. With 4 bases clipped from V and 4 bases from J, the junction kept 7 bases outside the gene matches. CDR3 bases: TGTGCCAGCAGCCCTACAGGGGCAGGCTATGGCTACACCTTC. Its protein product is CASSPTGAGYGYTF. Full variable domain (remainder filled in from reference TRBV5-5 and TRBJ1-2): DAGVTQSPTHLIKTRGQQVTLRCSPISGHKSVSWYQQVLGQGPQFIFQYYEKEERGRGNFPDRFSARQFPNYSSELNVNALLLGDSALYLCASSPTGAGYGYTFGSGTRLTVV.

J is TRBJ1-6 and V is TRBV7-2; TRBD1 aligns across 7 bases. CDR3 length: 14 amino acids. Unmatched junction bases numbered 9, after V lost 6 bases and J lost 10 bases. In germline, CDR1 is SGHTA, CDR2 FQGNSA. CDR3: CASRSQGGRSPLHF. CDR3 coding DNA: TGTGCCAGCAGGTCCCAGGGGGGCCGGTCACCCCTCCACTTT.

The chain joins TRBV6-4 to TRBJ2-3, with D hard to call. V was cut by 5 bases and J by 3 bases, with 9 bases left in between. The CDR3 consists of 13 residues. Germline V gene data show CDR1 as MRHNA and CDR2 as SNTAGT. CDR3 sequence reads: CASSSVLTDTQYF. The CDR3 DNA follows: TGTGCCAGCAGTTCGGTTTTGACAGATACGCAGTATTTT.

The chain joins TRBV5-4 to TRBJ1-2; weak D call: TRBD1 (5 bases). Trimming removed 0 bases from V and 4 bases from J, with 13 bases in between. The CDR3 consists of 15 residues. CDR1 and CDR2 from the germline V gene are SGHNT and YYREEE (reference sequence). CDR3 DNA sequence: TGTGCCAGCAGCTTGGCCCTGGGGCAGAGCTATGGCTACACCTTC. This gives the protein CASSLALGQSYGYTF.

The V and J genes are TRBV18 and TRBJ1-6; D gene uncertain. Trimming pared 3 bases from V and 3 bases from J, leaving 6 bases between. The CDR3 has 14 amino acids. Germline values: CDR1 KGHSH, CDR2 LQKENI. This CDR3 reads CASSPGLYNSPLHF. As DNA, the CDR3 is TGTGCCAGCTCACCTGGACTCTATAATTCACCCCTCCACTTT.

V gene TRBV27 combines with J gene TRBJ1-5, with D possibly TRBD1 on 5 matching bases. Deletions cut 6 bases from V and 4 bases from J, with 10 bases between. The V gene's germline CDR1 is MNHEY and CDR2 SMNVEV (reference sequence). The CDR3 covers 13 residues. The DNA for the CDR3 is TGTGCCAGCAGCATGACAGTAAATCAGCCCCAGCATTTT. It translates to CASSMTVNQPQHF.

V usage is TRBV3-1 (or the pseudogene TRBV3-2) and J usage is TRBJ2-5; TRBD2 matches 9 bases. Germline assignment: CDR1 LGHDT and CDR2 YNNKEL (reference sequence). V was pared by 4 bases and J by 5 bases, with 8 bases of the junction left unmatched. The CDR3 spans 15 residues. In nucleotides, the CDR3 is TGTGCCAGCAGCCTCGCGGGGGGGCGGAGGGAGACCCAGTACTTC. This gives the protein CASSLAGGRRETQYF.

V gene TRBV6-5 combines with J gene TRBJ2-3; perhaps TRBD2 as D (7 bases). V was cut by 10 bases and J by 7 bases, with 15 bases left in between. CDR1 is MNHEY and CDR2 is SVGAGI in the germline V gene. The CDR3 contains 12 residues. The CDR3 DNA is TGTGCCACCGGGGGGCCTTCCAATACGCAGTATTTT. It codes for CATGGPSNTQYF.

This sequence joins TRBV27 and TRBJ2-7; 7 bases match TRBD2. The germline V gene encodes CDR1 MNHEY and CDR2 SMNVEV (reference sequence). This CDR3 contains 19 residues. J lost 2 bases, V lost 6 bases, and 22 bases had no gene match. The CDR3 spells CASRIHAAGSGALTYEQYF. The CDR3 nucleotides are TGTGCCAGCAGAATACACGCCGCAGGGAGCGGGGCGCTTACCTACGAGCAGTACTTC.

The chain recombines TRBV6-5 with TRBJ1-2; unclear D gene. Trimming took off 6 bases at V and 3 bases at J, with 14 bases between the two ends. This CDR3 has 14 amino acids. Per the germline V gene, CDR1 is MNHEY and CDR2 is SVGAGI. CDR3 sequence: CASSLTFTDYGYTF. In DNA form, the CDR3 reads TGTGCCAGCAGCCTAACTTTCACAGACTATGGCTACACCTTC.

The CDR3 region has the DNA TGCGCCAGCAGCCCGGACCCGGCAGGGGGCACAGATACGCAGTATTTT. This codes for CASSPDPAGGTDTQYF. This rearrangement joins TRBV4-1 to TRBJ2-3; a weak D match, TRBD1 (6 bases). Germline assignment: CDR1 MGHRA and CDR2 YSYEKL. V was trimmed by 4 bases and J by 1 base, leaving 15 bases between them. The CDR3 spans 16 residues.

The chain couples TRBV7-2 to TRBJ2-5; D gene ambiguous. The germline V and J ends were trimmed by 1 base and 2 bases, with 5 bases remaining between them. This CDR3 is 13 amino acids long. Germline CDR1 reads SGHTA; CDR2 reads FQGNSA. DNA for the CDR3: TGTGCCAGCAGCTTAGAACTACAAGAGACCCAGTACTTC. Its protein product is CASSLELQETQYF.

V usage is TRBV3-1 (or the pseudogene TRBV3-2) and J usage is TRBJ1-4, with a weak D call TRBD1 (5 bases). V was cut by 0 bases and J by 10 bases, with 15 bases left in between. Germline V lookup: CDR1 LGHDT, CDR2 YNNKEL (reference sequence). The CDR3 covers 15 residues. CDR3: CASSQDFPRGGKLFF. CDR3 bases: TGTGCCAGCAGCCAAGATTTTCCACGGGGGGGAAAACTGTTTTTT.

The V call is TRBV6-5, the J call TRBJ1-2; 9 bases agree with TRBD1. The CDR3 has 16 residues. With 4 bases clipped from V and 8 bases from J, the junction kept 14 bases outside the gene matches. Germline CDR1 is MNHEY and CDR2 is SVGAGI. CDR3 in amino acids: CASSLDRGSYSRGYTF. The CDR3 DNA follows: TGTGCCAGCAGTTTGGACAGGGGTAGCTATTCGAGGGGCTACACCTTC.

This rearrangement joins TRBV6-1 to TRBJ2-5, with 10 positions matching TRBD2. In germline, CDR1 is MNHNS, CDR2 SASEGT. This CDR3 region has 16 residues. J lost 9 bases, V lost 4 bases, and 14 bases had no gene match. CDR3 region: CASSADLLAGSGAQYF. CDR3 coding DNA: TGTGCCAGCAGTGCGGACCTACTAGCGGGGTCTGGGGCCCAGTACTTC.

J is TRBJ2-1 and V is TRBV11-3; D remains ambiguous. V gave up 0 bases and J gave up 8 bases, with 11 bases separating them. Germline V gives CDR1 SGHNT, CDR2 YENEEA. CDR3 length: 14 amino acids. CDR3 coding DNA: TGTGCCAGCAGCTTAGAACAGTACCAGGATGAGCAGTTCTTC. Its translation: CASSLEQYQDEQFF.

V is TRBV12-3 or TRBV12-4 and J is TRBJ2-7; D unclear. The CDR3 extends over 13 amino acids. Between the trimmed V and J ends, which lost 4 bases and 6 bases, there was a span of 13 bases. CDR3 sequence (DNA): TGTGCCAGCAGTTCACAGCCTTCCACCGAGCAGTACTTC. Translating it yields CASSSQPSTEQYF.

The CDR3 DNA follows: TGTGCCAGCAGCTCCTGGACAGGGGGCGATGAAAAACTGTTTTTT. Translation gives CASSSWTGGDEKLFF. The chain combines TRBV7-9 with TRBJ1-4; 11 bases match TRBD1. Germline CDR1 reads SEHNR; CDR2 reads FQNEAQ (reference sequence). V lost 4 bases to trimming and J lost 6 bases; unmatched junction nucleotides: 4. The CDR3 totals 15 residues.

Here the CDR3 reads CAWSVGDNYGYTF. The CDR3 coding sequence is TGTGCCTGGAGTGTTGGAGACAACTATGGCTACACCTTC. V gene TRBV30 combines with J gene TRBJ1-2; D is unresolved. The CDR3 sequence is 13 residues long. Per the germline V gene, CDR1 is GTSNPN and CDR2 is SVGIG (reference sequence). Trimming removed 0 bases from V and 2 bases from J, with 7 bases in between.

This clone was recorded once. V usage is TRBV5-5 and J usage is TRBJ1-2; the D gene is possibly TRBD1 (5 bases). Trimming took off 1 base at V and 0 bases at J, with 7 bases between the two ends. The V gene's germline CDR1 is SGHKS and CDR2 YYEKEE (reference sequence). The CDR3 totals 14 residues. The CDR3 nucleotides are TGTGCCAGCAGCTTGATGGGGCCTAACTATGGCTACACCTTC. Protein: CASSLMGPNYGYTF.

The chain uses TRBV11-2 and TRBJ2-1; 7 bases line up with TRBD2. Unmatched junction bases numbered 15, after V lost 5 bases and J lost 2 bases. There are 18 residues in the CDR3. Per the germline V gene, CDR1 is SGHAT and CDR2 is FQNNGV. CDR3 protein: CASSTSTGSLAAYNEQFF. Written as DNA, the CDR3 is TGTGCCAGCAGCACGAGTACCGGTTCGCTAGCGGCCTACAATGAGCAGTTCTTC.

The chain uses TRBV28 and TRBJ2-3, with 8 bases aligning to TRBD2. There are 15 residues in the CDR3. CDR1 is MDHEN and CDR2 is SYDVKM in the germline V gene. The J segment lost 4 bases and the V segment lost 4 bases, leaving 7 bases of the junction unmatched. The CDR3 nucleotides read TGTGCCAGCAGTTCCCCAGGCGGGGGGCCAGATACGCAGTATTTT. Translation: CASSSPGGGPDTQYF.

The chain is built from TRBV7-9 and TRBJ2-1; 8 bases are shared with TRBD2. With 5 bases clipped from V and 3 bases from J, the junction kept 6 bases outside the gene matches. CDR1 and CDR2 (germline): SEHNR, FQNEAQ (reference sequence). The CDR3 is 15 amino acids. The CDR3 protein is CASSPRGAVYNEQFF. CDR3 DNA: TGTGCCAGCAGCCCGCGGGGGGCGGTCTACAATGAGCAGTTCTTC.

In DNA form, the CDR3 reads TGTGCCAGCAGCCTACGGGGGGCCCCCTCCTACGAGCAGTACTTC. Residues: CASSLRGAPSYEQYF. The rearrangement joins TRBV3-1 (or the pseudogene TRBV3-2) to TRBJ2-7, with D possibly matching TRBD2 (7 bases). CDR1 is LGHDT, CDR2 YNNKEL, per germline (reference sequence). V was pared by 4 bases and J by 0 bases, with 13 bases between. The CDR3 runs 15 residues.